The 25 T cell receptor beta chains presented below share a single source sample, sequenced in a study of CD8 T cells in ankylosing spondylitis. TCRdb analysed the 5' RACE reads with MiXCR anew, one entry per CDR3 protein. The data contain just over 350,000 distinct CDR3 sequences, around 20% of them seen just once; the ten biggest clones take up about an eighth. Sequencing was performed on blood, either unsorted or a sorted T cell fraction (not recorded which). The receptors derive from a male donor with ankylosing spondylitis or in good health (not recorded which).

This clonotype was observed a few times. The chain links TRBV5-4 to TRBJ1-1; D unclear. The CDR3 extends over 13 amino acids. Deletions cut 3 bases from V and 0 bases from J, with 6 bases between. CDR1 SGHNT and CDR2 YYREEE come from the germline V gene (reference sequence). The CDR3 DNA is TGTGCCAGCAGCTCAGACATGAACACTGAAGCTTTCTTT. This gives the protein CASSSDMNTEAFF.

This clonotype occurred a few times. The gene calls are TRBV21-1 and TRBJ1-5; the table's D call, TRBD1, was not checked against the DNA. TRBV21-1 is a documented pseudogene. CDR3 length: 15 amino acids. Here the CDR3 DNA reads TGTGCCAGCAGCACCGGGACAGGGGGCATTCAGCCCCAGCATTTT. It encodes CASSTGTGGIQPQHF.

The chain links TRBV11-2 to TRBJ2-2, with a possible D match to TRBD1 (5 bases). CDR3 length: 16 residues. V was clipped by 4 bases and J by 2 bases, with 14 bases between them. Per germline, CDR1 SGHAT and CDR2 FQNNGV. The CDR3 sequence is CASSSWQGINTGELFF. In nucleotides, the CDR3 is TGTGCCAGCAGCTCCTGGCAGGGAATAAACACCGGGGAGCTGTTTTTT.

The chain links TRBV12-3 or TRBV12-4 to TRBJ2-1; 11 bases agree with TRBD2. The CDR3 spans 15 residues. After removal of 7 bases from V and 5 bases from J, the junction contained 7 bases not matched to a gene. In nucleotides, the CDR3 is TGTGCCAGCACCGACCTAGCGGGGGGACACAATGAGCAGTTCTTC. Its translation: CASTDLAGGHNEQFF.

This rearrangement joins TRBV28 to TRBJ2-5; tentative D call: TRBD1 (6 bases). The CDR3 covers 14 residues. Trimming left V 5 bases short and J 5 bases short, with 15 bases between. CDR1 is MDHEN, CDR2 SYDVKM, per germline. CDR3 sequence: CASSPFGGFETQYF. CDR3 in DNA: TGTGCCAGCAGTCCGTTTGGGGGCTTTGAGACCCAGTACTTC. Complete variable domain (other parts from reference TRBV28 and TRBJ2-5): DVKVTQSSRYLVKRTGEKVFLECVQDMDHENMFWYRQDPGLGLRLIYFSYDVKMKEKGDIPEGYSVSREKKERFSLILESASTNQTSMYLCASSPFGGFETQYFGPGTRLLVL.

This clonotype turned up a few times. The chain links TRBV11-2 to TRBJ2-3; D remains unclear. Trimming took 4 bases from V and 4 from J, leaving 15 bases between them. This CDR3 comprises 15 residues. Germline assignment: CDR1 SGHAT and CDR2 FQNNGV. The CDR3 here is CASSSPLDGPDTQYF. CDR3 DNA sequence: TGTGCCAGCAGCTCCCCACTGGACGGGCCAGATACGCAGTATTTT.

J is TRBJ2-3 and V is TRBV7-9; TRBD2 matches 7 bases. With V trimmed by 5 bases and J by 5 bases, 4 bases remained unmatched. Germline V gives CDR1 SEHNR, CDR2 FQNEAQ (reference sequence). This CDR3 has 13 residues. This CDR3 reads CASSDERGDTQYF. The CDR3 DNA follows: TGTGCCAGCAGCGACGAGCGGGGAGATACGCAGTATTTT.

A few counts support this clonotype. The V gene is TRBV12-3 or TRBV12-4, the J gene TRBJ1-1; D is unclear. Between the trimmed V and J ends, which lost 1 base and 5 bases, there was a span of 8 bases. CDR3 length equals 13 residues. The CDR3 is CASSLGIRTEAFF. The DNA for the CDR3 is TGTGCCAGCAGTTTAGGCATCCGGACTGAAGCTTTCTTT.

This chain joins TRBV20-1 and TRBJ2-2; 15 nucleotides align to TRBD2. This CDR3 region has 20 residues. After removal of 5 bases from V and 4 bases from J, the junction contained 17 bases not matched to a gene. The V gene's germline CDR1 is DFQATT and CDR2 SNEGSKA (reference sequence). The CDR3: CSAYGLAGGPRSESTGELFF. For the CDR3, the DNA is TGCAGTGCTTACGGACTAGCGGGGGGGCCTCGCTCGGAAAGCACCGGGGAGCTGTTTTTT.

The genes are TRBV12-3 or TRBV12-4 and TRBJ2-1; TRBD1 is a possible D gene (5 bases). Trimming removed 6 bases at V and 4 bases at J, with 10 bases between. The CDR3 consists of 13 residues. The CDR3 coding sequence is TGTGCCAGCAGCTCGGACATTTACAATGAGCAGTTCTTC. Protein product: CASSSDIYNEQFF.

The chain uses TRBV13 and TRBJ2-2; 12 bases align to TRBD2. V lost 5 bases, J lost 7 bases, and 5 bases stayed unmatched. Germline-derived CDR1 and CDR2 are PRHDT and FYEKMQ (reference sequence). This CDR3 is 15 amino acids long. CDR3 nucleotides: TGTGCCAGCAGCCCCCGGACTAGCGGGGACGGGGAGCTGTTTTTT. Translating it yields CASSPRTSGDGELFF.

The genes are TRBV11-1 and TRBJ2-6; 8 bases agree with TRBD1. Trimming took 5 bases from V and 0 from J; bases not matched to a gene: 9. This CDR3 has 18 amino acids. The germline CDR1 and CDR2 sequences are SGHAT and FQDESV (reference sequence). The CDR3 region has the DNA TGTGCCAGCAGCGACGGACAGGGACACTACTCTGGGGCCAACGTCCTGACTTTC. This gives the protein CASSDGQGHYSGANVLTF.

This clonotype was counted at least ten times. The chain has TRBV12-3 or TRBV12-4 and TRBJ2-3, with no clear D. The CDR3 consists of 13 residues. Between the trimmed V and J ends, which lost 5 bases and 5 bases, there was a span of 11 bases. CDR3: CASSLLGRDTQYF. Here the CDR3 DNA reads TGTGCCAGCAGTCTCCTCGGGCGAGATACGCAGTATTTT.

This chain joins TRBV12-3 or TRBV12-4 and TRBJ2-5, with D hard to call. The CDR3 totals 14 residues. Trimming shortened V by 3 bases and J by 1 base, and 9 bases separated the two germline ends. CDR3 sequence reads: CASSLGAVQETQYF. In DNA form, the CDR3 reads TGTGCCAGCAGTTTGGGCGCAGTCCAAGAGACCCAGTACTTC.

The gene calls are TRBV7-9 and TRBJ1-6; the D gene is possibly TRBD1 (5 bases). The ends were cut back, 5 bases at V and 6 bases at J, with 14 bases in the middle. Germline CDR1 is SEHNR and CDR2 is FQNEAQ (reference sequence). The CDR3 runs to 15 residues. The CDR3 spells CASSHPGPPNSPLHF. CDR3 in DNA: TGTGCCAGCAGCCATCCGGGACCGCCTAATTCACCCCTCCACTTT.

The rearrangement joins TRBV7-9 to TRBJ2-5; D is unclear. V gave up 5 bases and J gave up 2 bases, with 9 bases separating them. This CDR3 comprises 13 residues. Germline V gene data show CDR1 as SEHNR and CDR2 as FQNEAQ (reference sequence). The CDR3 nucleotides read TGTGCCAGCAGCGATACGACTCAAGAGACCCAGTACTTC. Translating gives CASSDTTQETQYF.

This clonotype was counted ten times or more. This chain links TRBV20-1 with TRBJ2-3; possible D gene TRBD2, 5 bases. CDR3 length equals 13 residues. The V gene's germline CDR1 is DFQATT and CDR2 SNEGSKA (reference sequence). V lost 4 bases, J lost 4 bases, and 12 bases lay in between. CDR3 sequence (DNA): TGCAGTGCTAACCGAAAACTAGCAGATACGCAGTATTTT. This encodes CSANRKLADTQYF.

V gene TRBV4-2 combines with J gene TRBJ2-5; 8 positions match TRBD2. The CDR3 totals 15 residues. Germline trimming cut 3 bases from V and 5 bases from J; bases unmatched to any gene: 8. The germline V gene encodes CDR1 LGHNA and CDR2 YNFKEQ. CDR3 coding DNA: TGTGCCAGCAGCCAGCGGGAAACGGGGGGGGAGACCCAGTACTTC. This encodes CASSQRETGGETQYF.

This clonotype was counted a few times. This rearrangement joins TRBV20-1 to TRBJ2-1; 8 bases line up with TRBD2. V shed 0 bases, J shed 4 bases, and the junction held 5 bases outside the gene matches. The CDR3 runs 15 residues. Germline V gives CDR1 DFQATT, CDR2 SNEGSKA (reference sequence). The CDR3 DNA follows: TGCAGTGCTAGAGAAGGGACTAGGGAATACAATGAGCAGTTCTTC. Its protein is CSAREGTREYNEQFF.

This clonotype has a handful of counts. The V and J genes are TRBV12-3 or TRBV12-4 and TRBJ2-7, with D perhaps TRBD1 (6 bases). Trimming took off 5 bases at V and 0 bases at J, with 20 bases between the two ends. This CDR3 contains 17 residues. In DNA, the CDR3 is TGTGCCAGCAGTAATCCACCGAGCAGGGGTACCTCCTACGAGCAGTACTTC. Encoded protein: CASSNPPSRGTSYEQYF.

The DNA of the CDR3 is TGTGCCAGCAGCTTTGGGGGGGCCTCGTTAGATACGCAGTATTTT. Its protein product is CASSFGGASLDTQYF. V and J are TRBV7-9 and TRBJ2-3; tentative D call: TRBD2 (7 bases). Trimming took off 3 bases at V and 5 bases at J, with 15 bases between the two ends. The CDR3 contains 15 residues. Germline values: CDR1 SEHNR, CDR2 FQNEAQ (reference sequence).

In this sample, this clonotype turned up a few times. The chain employs TRBV7-9 and TRBJ2-1; D ambiguous. The CDR3 extends over 12 amino acids. Germline V lookup: CDR1 SEHNR, CDR2 FQNEAQ (reference sequence). V lost 2 bases and J lost 8, with 7 bases in between. CDR3 loop: CASSLWVDEQFF. As DNA, the CDR3 is TGTGCCAGCAGCTTATGGGTGGATGAGCAGTTCTTC. Using reference TRBV7-9 and TRBJ2-1 for the parts outside the CDR3, the full variable domain is DTGVSQNPRHKITKRGQNVTFRCDPISEHNRLYWYRQTLGQGPEFLTYFQNEAQLEKSRLLSDRFSAERPKGSFSTLEIQRTEQGDSAMYLCASSLWVDEQFFGPGTRLTVL.

This clonotype was picked up a small number of times. The V and J genes are TRBV7-2 and TRBJ2-3; unclear D gene. Germline CDR1 is SGHTA and CDR2 is FQGNSA. The CDR3 loop spans 16 amino acids. V dropped 2 bases and J dropped 3 bases, with 15 bases sitting between them. The CDR3 loop reads CASSLYRVFGTDTQYF. The CDR3 coding sequence is TGTGCCAGCAGCTTATATAGAGTGTTTGGGACAGATACGCAGTATTTT.

This clonotype came up a few times. V usage is TRBV7-2 and J usage is TRBJ2-2; 8 bases map to TRBD2. Germline V gene sequence: CDR1 SGHTA, CDR2 FQGNSA. The length of the CDR3 is 14 residues. V dropped 3 bases and J dropped 6; count of bases not matched to a gene: 3. CDR3 bases: TGTGCCAGCAGCTTTATAGCGGGGTCCGGGGAGCTGTTTTTT. This gives the protein CASSFIAGSGELFF.

The chain joins TRBV6-5 to TRBJ2-5; D gene ambiguous. The CDR3 is made up of 15 amino acids. The germline V and J ends were trimmed by 0 bases and 5 bases, with 13 bases remaining between them. Germline loops: CDR1 MNHEY, CDR2 SVGAGI. The CDR3 sequence: CASSYSRLERETQYF. DNA of the CDR3: TGTGCCAGCAGTTACTCCCGACTGGAAAGGGAGACCCAGTACTTC.